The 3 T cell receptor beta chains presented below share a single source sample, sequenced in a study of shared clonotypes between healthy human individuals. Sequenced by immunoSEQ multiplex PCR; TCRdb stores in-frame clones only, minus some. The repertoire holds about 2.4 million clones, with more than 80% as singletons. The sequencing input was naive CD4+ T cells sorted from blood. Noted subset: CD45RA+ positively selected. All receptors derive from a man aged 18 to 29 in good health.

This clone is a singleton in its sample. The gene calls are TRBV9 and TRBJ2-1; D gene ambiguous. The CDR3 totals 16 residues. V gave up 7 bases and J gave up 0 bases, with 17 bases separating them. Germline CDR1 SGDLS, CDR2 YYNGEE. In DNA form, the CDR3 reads TGTGCCAGCCATCCCTTTATGGCCAGCTCCTACAATGAGCAGTTCTTC. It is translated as CASHPFMASSYNEQFF.

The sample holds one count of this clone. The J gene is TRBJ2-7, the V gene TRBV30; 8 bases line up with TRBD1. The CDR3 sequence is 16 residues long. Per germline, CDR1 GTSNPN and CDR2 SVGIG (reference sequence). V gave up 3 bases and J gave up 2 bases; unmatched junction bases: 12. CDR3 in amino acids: CAWRGRGRNKAYEQYF. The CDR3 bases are TGTGCCTGGAGGGGCAGGGGGCGAAATAAGGCCTACGAGCAGTACTTC.

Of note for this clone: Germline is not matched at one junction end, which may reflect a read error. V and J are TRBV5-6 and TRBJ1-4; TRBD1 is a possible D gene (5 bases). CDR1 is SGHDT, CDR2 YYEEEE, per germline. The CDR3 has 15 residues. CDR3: CASENLGGANEKLFF. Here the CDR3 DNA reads TGTGCCAGCGAAAACCTGGGGGGAGCTAACGAAAAACTGTTTTTT.